The rows below give T cell receptor beta chains drawn from one sample of a study of cytotoxic CD8 clonotypes in ibrutinib-treated CLL. Sequenced by immunoSEQ multiplex PCR; TCRdb stores in-frame clones only, minus some. The sample contains roughly 300,000 clones, 65% to 85% of which appear only once. The input for sequencing was PBMCs, taken at disease progression, from a patient treated with ibrutinib. These TCRs come from a human donor with chronic lymphocytic leukemia. The CDR3 runs from the conserved cysteine through the conserved F or W.

TRBV5-1	TRBJ2-7	CASRRDRDEQYF
TRBV28	TRBJ1-1	CASSSHPTGRTEAFF
TRBV18	TRBJ1-5	CASSPRWGLQHF
TRBV27	TRBJ2-1	CASSSWSSYNEQFF
TRBV9	TRBJ1-1	CASSVVRQVGAEAFF
TRBV9	TRBJ2-7	CASSPTAPGQGAYEQYF
TRBV29-1	TRBJ2-5	CSVQLLETQYF
TRBV7-8	TRBJ2-6	CASSLARVAGANVLTF
TRBV4-2	TRBJ2-2	CASSHARSGTFADPGELFF
TRBV9	TRBJ1-1	CASSVGGSGRHEAFF
TRBV6-5	TRBJ2-7	CASRGPDRASYEQYF
TRBV5-1	TRBJ1-1	CASSLQGMNTEAFF
TRBV7-3	TRBJ2-1	CASSFIPSGRNEQFF
TRBV5-1	TRBJ1-5	CASESLRDQPQHF
TRBV7-9	TRBJ2-1	CASSQSLETRGFF
TRBV9	TRBJ1-2	CASSVDRATF
TRBV7-3	TRBJ2-1	CASSPWTSGGANEQFF
TRBV7-6	TRBJ2-3	CASSLDLRIGISDTQYF
TRBV4-1	TRBJ1-5	CASSQGSGQGRDQPQHF
TRBV27	TRBJ2-5	CASSLRAQETQYF
TRBV29-1	TRBJ2-4	CSVDRGNIQYF
TRBV5-8	TRBJ2-5	CASSWETQYF
TRBV4-1	TRBJ2-5	CASSQNHYRGETQYF
TRBV7-6	TRBJ2-7	CASSSAGTSPVEQYF
TRBV4-1	TRBJ2-7	CASSQVPSSGISSLREQYF
TRBV27	TRBJ2-2	CASSRGWNTGELFF
TRBV7-9	TRBJ1-1	CASSLGDRAMNTEAFF
TRBV28	TRBJ1-3	CASSLGPLGRDSGNTIYF
TRBV18	TRBJ1-2	CASSPVRDGYTF
TRBV6-1	TRBJ1-2	CASTQEGDSYGYTF
TRBV7-8	TRBJ2-7	CASSFPGTSHSYEQYF
TRBV11-3	TRBJ2-1	CASSPAHYNEQFF
TRBV28	TRBJ2-3	CASSYPIAGVGADTQYF
TRBV7-8	TRBJ2-6	CASNRRLASGRAGANVLTF
TRBV9	TRBJ1-2	CASSVGQGYGYTF
TRBV6-5	TRBJ1-4	CASSYAGTKGEKLFF
TRBV5-1	TRBJ1-1	CASRGQGVIDEAFF
TRBV7-3	TRBJ2-1	CASSPTSGSYNEQFF
TRBV13	TRBJ2-7	CASSLQGPSEQYF
TRBV19	TRBJ2-5	CASSITGQGMAETQYF
TRBV4-2	TRBJ2-7	CASSRPSGGPREQYF
TRBV28	TRBJ1-3	CASSYARVPGSGNTIYF
TRBV2	TRBJ2-7	CASRRDRDIVEQYF
TRBV4-3	TRBJ2-7	CASSNRLAYEQYF
TRBV2	TRBJ2-4	CASSVEYGVGNIQYF
TRBV28	TRBJ2-5	CASRDRPRETQYF
TRBV5-8	TRBJ2-3	CASSLGGSDMQYF
TRBV4-1	TRBJ2-7	CASSQETGAYEQYF
TRBV10-1	TRBJ2-3	CASRPHRGRTQYF